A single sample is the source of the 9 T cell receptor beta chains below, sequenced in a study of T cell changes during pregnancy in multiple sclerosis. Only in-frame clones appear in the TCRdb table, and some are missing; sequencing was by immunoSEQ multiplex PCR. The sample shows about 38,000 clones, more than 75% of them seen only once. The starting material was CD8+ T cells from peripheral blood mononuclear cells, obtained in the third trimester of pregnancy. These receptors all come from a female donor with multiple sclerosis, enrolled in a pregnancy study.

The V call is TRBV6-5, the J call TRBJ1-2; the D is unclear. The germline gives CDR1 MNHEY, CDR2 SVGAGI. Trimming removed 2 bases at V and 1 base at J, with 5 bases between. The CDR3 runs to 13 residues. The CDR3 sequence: CASSYENNYGYTF. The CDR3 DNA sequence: TGTGCCAGCAGTTACGAGAATAACTATGGCTACACCTTC.

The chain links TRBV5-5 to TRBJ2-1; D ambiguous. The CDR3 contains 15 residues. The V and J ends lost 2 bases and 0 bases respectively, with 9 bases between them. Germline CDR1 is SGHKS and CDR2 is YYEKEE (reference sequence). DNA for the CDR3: TGTGCCAGCAGCTTTGGTCGTAGCTCCTACAATGAGCAGTTCTTC. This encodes CASSFGRSSYNEQFF.

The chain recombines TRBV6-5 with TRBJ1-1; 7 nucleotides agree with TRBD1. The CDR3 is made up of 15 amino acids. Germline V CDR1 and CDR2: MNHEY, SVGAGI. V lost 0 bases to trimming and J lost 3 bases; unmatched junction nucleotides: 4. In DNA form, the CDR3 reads TGTGCCAGCAGTTACTCGAGCAGGGGGGACACTGAAGCTTTCTTT. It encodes CASSYSSRGDTEAFF.

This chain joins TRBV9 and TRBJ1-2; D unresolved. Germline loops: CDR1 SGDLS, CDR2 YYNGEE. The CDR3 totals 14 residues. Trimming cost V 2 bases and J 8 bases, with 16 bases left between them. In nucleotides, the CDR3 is TGTGCCAGCAGCGTGGCTCGGTGGGGAGGCGGCTACACCTTC. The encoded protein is CASSVARWGGGYTF.

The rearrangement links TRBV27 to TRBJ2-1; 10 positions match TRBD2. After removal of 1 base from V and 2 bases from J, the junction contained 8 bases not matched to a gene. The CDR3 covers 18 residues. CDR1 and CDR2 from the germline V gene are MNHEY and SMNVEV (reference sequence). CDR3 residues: CASSLYNLAGETYNEQFF. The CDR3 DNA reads TGTGCCAGCAGTTTATACAACCTAGCGGGAGAGACCTACAATGAGCAGTTCTTC.

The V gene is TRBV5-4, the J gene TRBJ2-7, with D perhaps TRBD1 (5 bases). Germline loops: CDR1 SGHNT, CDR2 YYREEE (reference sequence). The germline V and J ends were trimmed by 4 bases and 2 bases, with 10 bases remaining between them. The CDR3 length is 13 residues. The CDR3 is CASSLGVPYEQYF. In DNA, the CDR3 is TGTGCCAGCAGCCTAGGGGTCCCCTACGAGCAGTACTTC.

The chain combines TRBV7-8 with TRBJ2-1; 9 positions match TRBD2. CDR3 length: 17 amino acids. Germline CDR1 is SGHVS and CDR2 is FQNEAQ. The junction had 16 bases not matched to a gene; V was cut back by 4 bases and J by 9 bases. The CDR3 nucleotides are TGTGCCAGCAGCTCCCGTCGGGTGGGACTAGCTAACAGTGAGCAGTTCTTC. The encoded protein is CASSSRRVGLANSEQFF.

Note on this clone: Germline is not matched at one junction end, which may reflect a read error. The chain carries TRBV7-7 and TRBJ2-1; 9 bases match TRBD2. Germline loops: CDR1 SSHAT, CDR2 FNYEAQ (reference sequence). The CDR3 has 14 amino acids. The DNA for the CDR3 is TGTGCTAGCAGCACAGGAGGGACTAGCCATGAGCAGTTCTTC. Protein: CASSTGGTSHEQFF.

CDR3 coding DNA: TGCGCCAGCACGGCGGGTTATCCTGAAGCTTTCTTT. Protein product: CASTAGYPEAFF. The rearrangement links TRBV5-1 to TRBJ1-1; D is unclear. V gave up 6 bases and J gave up 6 bases, with 12 bases separating them. Germline assignment: CDR1 SGHRS and CDR2 YFSETQ. The CDR3 spans 12 residues.